Listed below are T cell receptor beta chains from one sample, sequenced in a study of shared clonotypes between healthy human individuals. Only in-frame clones appear in the TCRdb table, and some are missing; sequencing was by immunoSEQ multiplex PCR. The sample consists of some 490,000 clones, about 78% of them appearing once. Sequenced input: PBMCs. The receptor source for this set is a woman aged 40 to 50 in good health. Some clones in this sample may be carry-over from other donors' samples. Both conserved end residues are part of each CDR3.

V | length | CDR3
TRBV6-1 | 15 | CASSEGGFGAYEQYF
TRBV27 | 19 | CASSLRWGQGSAVGGGYTF
TRBV10-3 | 13 | CAISESTSSPLHF
TRBV6-5 | 15 | CASSYLSSYNSPLHF
TRBV30 | 12 | CAWSDWGEEQFF
TRBV6-1 | 15 | CASRGDSYSNQPQHF
TRBV19 | 13 | CASSGQYNQPQHF
TRBV9 | 14 | CASSGHRGDYGYTF
TRBV7-2 | 17 | CASSLRSGTSGRLEQFF
TRBV6-6 | 14 | CASSAGTSDGELFF
TRBV5-1 | 14 | CASSPGTVPEKLFF
TRBV14 | 16 | CASSPLTSGSSYTQYF
TRBV29-1 | 12 | CSVEKGGTEAFF
TRBV6-5 | 14 | CASRNNRASTEAFF
TRBV7-3 | 16 | CASSVGTSPSTDTQYF
TRBV6-1 | 10 | CATASYEQYF
TRBV7-6 | 15 | CASSLEGRSVDEQFF
TRBV28 | 15 | CASSLWGTGGNTIYF
TRBV19 | 14 | CASRFGSSYNEQFF
TRBV10-3 | 11 | CAINSYNEQFF
TRBV29-1 | 16 | CSVDSGLQSSGNTIYF
TRBV27 | 16 | CASSPPGQGPNQPQHF
TRBV27 | 14 | CASSLSAGYQPQHF
TRBV2 | 11 | CASRESRGMDF
TRBV28 | 14 | CASSFTTGGTEQFF
TRBV2 | 12 | CATSLTGYEQYF
TRBV18 | 12 | CASSPAGETQYF
TRBV28 | 16 | CASSLSSGGSYNEQFF
TRBV27 | 14 | CASTPGGARETQYF
TRBV5-1 | 15 | CASSLETVRNTEAFF
TRBV10-3 | 13 | CAISPTRSDTQYF
TRBV7-2 | 16 | CASSLVTETSYNEQFF
TRBV28 | 15 | CASRSTSGRLYEQYF
TRBV10-2 | 11 | CASGMAHEQYF
TRBV6-5 | 13 | CASSPPGTGGYTF
TRBV7-9 | 15 | CASSLGGGPAETQYF
TRBV10-2 | 20 | CASSEMIWGWGSSGANVLTF
TRBV18 | 15 | CASSPSVIPGNTIYF
TRBV5-4 | 14 | CASSLLGGRETQYF
TRBV11-2 | 14 | CASSLVAGENVLTF
TRBV27 | 14 | CASTYRAPGEKLFF
TRBV7-8 | 15 | CASSLTPGHGETQYF
TRBV30 | 12 | CAWSVRVQCYTF
TRBV2 | 15 | CASRAGSWTGNTIYF
TRBV15 | 17 | CATSRARLADSTDTQYF
TRBV10-3 | 19 | CAIRPTQGEAADGGDTQYF
TRBV19 | 15 | CASSIETGEDQPQHF
TRBV18 | 12 | CASSPNRGEQYF
TRBV18 | 13 | CASSGTDNQPQHF
TRBV19 | 12 | CASSISTDTQYF
TRBV2 | 14 | CASRLDKYQETQYF
TRBV6-1 | 17 | CASSARGGRAENQPQHF
TRBV27 | 14 | CASSAPGRAIEQYF
TRBV2 | 15 | CASSSLGTPNEKLFF
TRBV19 | 14 | CASRAGGATGELFF